The clone carrying this T cell receptor beta chain has a handful of counts. Measured with immunoSEQ multiplex PCR; TCRdb has only the in-frame clones, and not every one. The table has about 50,000 clones, roughly 80% seen once; the top ten hold under 4%. This entry belongs to a study of OX40 agonist ivuxolimab in advanced cancers. The length of the CDR3 is 20 residues. Germline trimming cut 0 bases from V and 0 bases from J; bases unmatched to any gene: 11. Per the germline V gene, CDR1 is SGHRS and CDR2 is YFSETQ. This specimen was CD4+ or CD8+ T cells sorted from blood, taken in a trial of the OX40 agonist ivuxolimab. This chain links TRBV5-1 with TRBJ2-1; 11 bases map to TRBD2. This clonotype was sampled from an adult with an advanced solid tumor such as melanoma, head and neck, liver or kidney cancer. CDR3: CASSLAGRTSGSSSYNEQFF. The CDR3 bases are TGCGCCAGCAGCTTGGCCGGGAGGACTAGCGGGTCGAGCTCCTACAATGAGCAGTTCTTC. Full variable domain (rest looked up from reference TRBV5-1 and TRBJ2-1): KAGVTQTPRYLIKTRGQQVTLSCSPISGHRSVSWYQQTPGQGLQFLFEYFSETQRNKGNFPGRFSGRQFSNSRSEMNVSTLELGDSALYLCASSLAGRTSGSSSYNEQFFGPGTRLTVL.